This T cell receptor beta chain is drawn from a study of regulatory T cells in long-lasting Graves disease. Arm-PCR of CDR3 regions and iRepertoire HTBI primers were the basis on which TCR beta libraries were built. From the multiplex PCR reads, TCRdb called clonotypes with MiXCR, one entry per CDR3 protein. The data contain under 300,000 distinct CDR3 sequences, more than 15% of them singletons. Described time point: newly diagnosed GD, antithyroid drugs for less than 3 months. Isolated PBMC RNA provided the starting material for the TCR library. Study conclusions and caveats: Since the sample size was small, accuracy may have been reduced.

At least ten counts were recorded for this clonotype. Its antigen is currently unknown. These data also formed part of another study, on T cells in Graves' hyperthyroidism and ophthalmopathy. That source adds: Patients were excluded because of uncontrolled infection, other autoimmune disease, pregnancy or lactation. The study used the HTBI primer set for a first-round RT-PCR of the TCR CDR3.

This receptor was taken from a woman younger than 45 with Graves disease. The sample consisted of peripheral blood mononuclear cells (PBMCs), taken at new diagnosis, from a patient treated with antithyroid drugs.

CDR3 nucleotides: TGTGCCAGCAGCGGTGACACGCACGTCTATGGCTACACCTTC. It is translated as CASSGDTHVYGYTF. This rearrangement joins TRBV7-2 to TRBJ1-2, with D uncertain. The V and J ends lost 5 bases and 4 bases respectively, with 14 bases between them. Germline V gene data show CDR1 as SGHTA and CDR2 as FQGNSA. This CDR3 has 14 amino acids.